This T cell receptor (beta chain) stems from a study of T-cell memory formation after mild COVID-19. General study results and limits: Prior to infection, memory already included some responding clones, suggesting cross-reactive memory joined. CD4/CD8 balance held among clones contracting day 15 to 85, and later expanders leaned CD4+.

The ends lost 2 bases at V and 5 bases at J; junction bases unmatched: 8. This CDR3 contains 15 residues. Germline V gene sequence: CDR1 MDHEN, CDR2 SYDVKM. Note on this clonotype: Its antigen is undetermined.

MiXCR, run by TCRdb on the 5' RACE reads, gives a single entry per CDR3 protein. Of roughly 510,000 distinct CDR3 sequences in the sample, roughly 17% were seen once. J is TRBJ2-5 and V is TRBV28, with 7 bases matching TRBD1. The TCR originated in an adult woman who had mild COVID-19 (a few samples of this study predate the infection). Cell type and time point are not known. Specimen: PBMCs or a T cell subset sorted from them (not recorded which). Here the CDR3 DNA reads TGTGCCAGCAGTTTAATCACAGGGGCCAGTGAGACCCAGTACTTC. Translation gives CASSLITGASETQYF.